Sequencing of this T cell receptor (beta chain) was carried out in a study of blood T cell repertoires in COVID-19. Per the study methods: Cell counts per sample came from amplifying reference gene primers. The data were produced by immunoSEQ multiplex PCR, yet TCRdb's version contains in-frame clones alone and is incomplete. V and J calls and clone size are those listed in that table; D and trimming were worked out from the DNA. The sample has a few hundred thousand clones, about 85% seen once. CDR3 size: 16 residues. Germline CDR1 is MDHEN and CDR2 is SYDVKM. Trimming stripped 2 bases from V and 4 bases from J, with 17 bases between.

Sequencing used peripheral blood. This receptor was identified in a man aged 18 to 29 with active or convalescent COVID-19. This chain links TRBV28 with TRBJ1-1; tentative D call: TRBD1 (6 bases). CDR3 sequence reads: CASSLHVGQLVTEAFF. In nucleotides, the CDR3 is TGTGCCAGCAGTTTACACGTCGGACAGTTAGTCACTGAAGCTTTCTTT.